Listed here is a single T cell receptor beta chain. Authors' data handling: Reference gene primer amplification yielded estimated nucleated cell counts. Clones were sequenced by immunoSEQ multiplex PCR, and TCRdb holds only the in-frame ones, with some missing. V and J calls plus clone size are reproduced from that table; the DNA served to infer D and trimming. In the table there are 250,000 or so clones, roughly 82% of which are singletons. Looked up from germline, CDR1 is LGHDT and CDR2 is YNNKEL (reference sequence). This CDR3 has 15 residues. The V gene lost 0 bases and the J gene lost 5 bases, with 11 bases spanning the gap. These data originate in a study of blood T cell repertoires in COVID-19.

The receptor's source is a woman aged 70-85 years with acute or convalescent COVID-19. The rearrangement joins TRBV3-1 (or the pseudogene TRBV3-2) to TRBJ2-1; D possibly corresponds to TRBD1 (5 bases). Sequencing was performed on peripheral blood. The CDR3: CASSQDLTENNEQFF. Here the CDR3 DNA reads TGTGCCAGCAGCCAAGATCTGACAGAAAACAATGAGCAGTTCTTC.